This TCR beta chain stems from a study of cytomegalovirus exposure and HLA in healthy donors. PCR was performed using 60 Vbeta and 13 Jbeta primers. Original processing methods: As a later analysis found, there were 70 million to 80 million unique TCR beta chains, of which some 9.9 million were shared. The method was immunoSEQ multiplex PCR; TCRdb's version includes in-frame clones alone and lacks a portion of them. From that table come the V and J calls and clone size; the DNA was used to work out D and trimming. Counted here are some 130,000 clones, 75% to 80% occurring once; the ten biggest clones make up approximately 2%. Study-wide points: There were some public TCRs occurring in many donors, but most TCR sequences were rare. Researchers counted around 180 TCR beta chains as cytomegalovirus-associated. CMV antigen specificity of three CMV-associated chains was confirmed in vitro.

This CDR3 has 14 residues. Trimming shortened V by 4 bases and J by 2 bases, and 11 bases separated the two germline ends. The germline V gene has CDR1 SNHLY and CDR2 FYNNEI. Concerning this clone: As yet, its antigen is unknown.

This TCR was sampled from a young man in good health and CMV-seronegative. Sequencing was done on a sample of PBMCs. The chain recombines TRBV2 with TRBJ2-5, with D maybe TRBD2 (6 bases). CDR3 coding DNA: TGTGCCAGCAGTGTACGGGGGTTGCAAGAGACCCAGTACTTC. Its protein product is CASSVRGLQETQYF.